This TCR beta chain originates from a study of blood T cell repertoires in COVID-19. Study information: Acute-phase and convalescent COVID-19 samples originated in the United States, Italy and Spain. The analysed material was cDNA or gDNA that came from T cells, B-cell-depleted T cells, or PBMCs.

In germline, CDR1 is SGHNT, CDR2 YYREEE (reference sequence). V lost 4 bases, J lost 2 bases, and 9 bases lay in between. The CDR3 sequence is 14 residues long. Seattle patients were enrolled during active infection and followed longitudinally. In the study's own analysis: The authors estimated nucleated cell counts from reference gene primer amplification. Assay used: immunoSEQ multiplex PCR; TCRdb lists only in-frame clones, some missing. That table is the source of V, J and clone size, and D and trimming were worked out from the DNA. In the table there are roughly 250,000 clones, 80% to 85% of which are singletons.

The clonotype was recovered from a person aged 70 to 85 with COVID-19, enrolled during active disease. Sequenced material: peripheral blood. This rearrangement joins TRBV5-4 to TRBJ1-4; D perhaps matches TRBD1 (6 bases). The CDR3 DNA reads as TGTGCCAGCAGCAACAGGGAGACTAATGAAAAACTGTTTTTT. Amino acids: CASSNRETNEKLFF. Supplemented by reference TRBV5-4 and TRBJ1-4, the full variable domain reads ETGVTQSPTHLIKTRGQQVTLRCSSQSGHNTVSWYQQALGQGPQFIFQYYREEENGRGNFPPRFSGLQFPNYSSELNVNALELDDSALYLCASSNRETNEKLFFGSGTQLSVL.